A selection of T cell receptor beta chains follows, all from one sample in a study of beta chain features in type 1 diabetes. Profiled with immunoSEQ multiplex PCR; TCRdb holds only in-frame clones, not every one. The profile shows approximately 160,000 clones, approximately 8.1% of them singletons. The sample taken for sequencing was central memory CD4+ T cells from blood. These receptors all stem from a man aged 18 to 35 in good health. Both conserved end residues are part of each CDR3. The order of the fields is V gene, CDR3 length, D gene, clone size, J gene, CDR3 protein, CDR3 DNA. A D gene is named only where the DNA matches it firmly. Some rows have no size entry. The others give once, few or many, or a class for an expanded clone.

>TRBV5-6|16|TRBD1|.|TRBJ2-7
CASSPTSPGQIYEQYF
TGTGCCAGCAGCCCGACATCCCCGGGACAGATCTACGAGCAGTACTTC
>TRBV5-4|14|.|.|TRBJ2-3
CASSPTSSIDTQYF
TGTGCCAGCAGCCCGACCTCTAGCATCGATACGCAGTATTTT
>TRBV28|14|TRBD1|.|TRBJ2-7
CASSVTGGAYEQYF
TGTGCCAGCAGTGTCACAGGGGGAGCCTACGAGCAGTACTTC
>TRBV2|15|TRBD2|few|TRBJ2-1
CASRAAGGPYNEQFF
TGTGCCAGCAGGGCTGCGGGAGGGCCCTACAATGAGCAGTTCTTC
>TRBV9|14|.|.|TRBJ1-2
CASSIGEGPYGYTF
TGTGCCAGCAGCATAGGGGAGGGGCCCTATGGCTACACCTTC
>TRBV2|11|.|.|TRBJ1-3
CASSAGSTIYF
TGTGCCAGCAGTGCGGGAAGCACCATATATTTT
>TRBV27|16|TRBD2|.|TRBJ2-7
CASTVAASGGSYEQYF
TGTGCCAGCACCGTCGCGGCTAGCGGGGGTTCCTACGAGCAGTACTTC
>TRBV7-2|13|TRBD2|many|TRBJ2-1
CASSFGTNNEQFF
TGTGCCAGCAGCTTTGGGACTAACAATGAGCAGTTCTTC
>TRBV7-3|17|TRBD2|few|TRBJ2-7
CASSLTSWGGLPTEQYF
TGTGCCAGCAGCTTAACCAGCTGGGGGGGACTCCCTACCGAGCAGTACTTC
>TRBV19|13|TRBD1|.|TRBJ1-5
CASNRGWNQPQHF
TGTGCCAGTAACAGGGGATGGAATCAGCCCCAGCATTTT
>TRBV2|14|TRBD1|few|TRBJ1-6
CASSARTGGSPLHF
TGTGCCAGCAGTGCCCGGACAGGGGGTTCACCCCTCCACTTT
>TRBV18|15|.|.|TRBJ2-4
CASSPLGDAKNIQYF
TGTGCCAGCTCACCGCTAGGGGATGCCAAAAACATTCAGTACTTC
>TRBV30|12|.|many|TRBJ1-1
CAWNRANVEAFF
TGTGCCTGGAACAGGGCGAACGTTGAAGCTTTCTTT
>TRBV28|13|.|.|TRBJ2-7
CASSWDKAYEQYF
TGTGCCAGCAGTTGGGACAAAGCCTACGAGCAGTACTTC
>TRBV5-8|15|TRBD2|few|TRBJ2-1
CASRQTSGSLNEQFF
TGTGCCAGCAGACAGACTAGCGGGAGTTTAAATGAGCAGTTCTTC
>TRBV6-1|13|.|few|TRBJ2-3
CASRTGGADTQYF
TGTGCCAGCAGGACCGGAGGGGCGGATACGCAGTATTTT
>TRBV28|12|.|few|TRBJ2-1
CASGLPGYEQFF
TGTGCCAGCGGCCTTCCCGGGTACGAGCAGTTCTTC
>TRBV7-2|15|TRBD2|few|TRBJ2-1
CASSSRLAGSIEQFF
TGTGCCAGCAGCTCCCGACTAGCGGGGTCCATTGAGCAGTTCTTC
>TRBV18|14|.|.|TRBJ2-7
CASSRSQNLYEQYF
TGTGCCAGCTCACGGAGCCAAAACTTGTACGAGCAGTACTTC
>TRBV7-2|18|TRBD2|.|TRBJ2-5
CASSFSSGRGEGRETQYF
TGTGCCAGCAGCTTTTCTAGCGGGAGGGGGGAAGGTCGTGAGACCCAGTACTTC
>TRBV11-2|16|TRBD2|.|TRBJ2-5
CASSLRLAGDQETQYF
TGTGCCAGCAGCCTAAGACTAGCGGGGGACCAAGAGACCCAGTACTTC
>TRBV7-2|13|.|.|TRBJ2-7
CASSLPESYEQYF
TGTGCCAGCAGCTTACCAGAATCCTACGAGCAGTACTTC
>TRBV6-4|15|.|few|TRBJ2-1
CASSDSLGGANEQFF
TGTGCCAGCAGTGACTCCTTGGGGGGGGCCAATGAGCAGTTCTTC
>TRBV4-1|17|.|.|TRBJ2-1
CASSQNPLWLSYNEQFF
TGCGCCAGCAGCCAAAATCCCCTTTGGCTTTCCTACAATGAGCAGTTCTTC
>TRBV4-1|15|TRBD2|.|TRBJ2-3
CASSQELADTDTQYF
TGCGCCAGCAGCCAAGAACTAGCGGACACAGATACGCAGTATTTT